The entry below describes one T cell receptor beta chain. This receptor's antigen is unknown. No quality values exist for individual bases; no much larger clone is one base distant. These data originate in a study of blood T cell repertoires in COVID-19 (dated by TCRdb to the early 2020s). For the wider study: Samples from collaborators originated in the United States, Italy and Spain and spanned both the acute and convalescent phases of COVID-19. The dataset comprised deeply sampled blood TCRbeta repertoires from subjects exposed to, actively infected with, or recovered from COVID-19. Samples came from the ongoing ImmuneRACE study (first 160 participants) plus 1,254 subjects from 6 global collaborators. Where available, HLA class I and class II types were taken from metadata supplied by the sample provider and were not determined by assay-based typing. The sample metadata nearly always contained a de-identified subject ID, COVID-19 status, age in years and sex. The prospective study material was composed of cDNA or gDNA derived from T cells, B-cell-depleted T cells, or PBMCs. The repertoires were released in a freely available public database meant as a resource for research on the immune response to SARS-CoV-2.

V gives up 3 bases and J gives up 6 bases, and the segment between their germline ends measures 10 bases. CDR1 and CDR2 (SGDLS, YYNGEE) derive from the germline V gene. Including cysteine and phenylalanine, the CDR3 has 13 amino acids. CDR3 DNA is the only sequence kept; it has 39 bases, read in frame from the first base. The immunoSEQ Assay, a bias-controlled multiplex PCR, was used to amplify TCRbeta CDR3 regions from genomic DNA. Processing in the source paper ran as follows. Nucleated cell counts per sample were estimated from amplification of reference gene primers within the assay. To quantify the absolute abundance of each unique TCRbeta CDR3 rearrangement, sequence reads were collapsed and filtered. For each sample, productive Simpson clonality was calculated by taking the square root of Simpson's diversity index across productive rearrangements. Entries here come from immuneACCESS through TCRdb and include only in-frame sequences with V and J called. Some clones fail to appear in such tables; in the studies checked, an unresolved V gene covers under half of the shortfall, and the cause of the remainder is unknown. The V and J calls and the clone size are those of that table, but D and trimming were determined from the DNA. The sample table records roughly 73,000 clones; 85% to 90% of these occur just once. The top ten hold less than 4% of the sample.

Each collaborating institution followed its own protocols to collect whole blood in K2EDTA tubes. For TCRbeta analysis, collaborators shipped samples in one of three forms: frozen whole blood, isolated PBMCs, or DNA extracted from either of those sample types. Results the study describes overall, beyond this receptor: The amount of clinical and demographic metadata varied by source and participant and was provided uncurated.

The rearranged chain carries TRBV9 and TRBJ2-1, with the D segment identity uncertain. The sample taken for sequencing was peripheral blood. The source is a man between 65 and 85 years old with active COVID-19. The base sequence is TGTGCCAGCAGCGACCCTAGGTCCAATGAGCAGTTCTTC. Its protein product is CASSDPRSNEQFF.